The 11 T cell receptor beta chains listed next were all sequenced from one sample in a study of T cell repertoires in cytomegalovirus infection. TCRdb reprocessed the reads with MiXCR, giving one entry per CDR3 protein. This table holds approximately 700,000 distinct CDR3 sequences, 35% found once. The material sequenced was PBMCs. Receptor source: a human donor in good health (CMV status not recorded). Some clones in this sample may be carry-over from other donors' samples.

This clonotype occurred a few times. The V and J genes are TRBV20-1 and TRBJ1-3; 11 bases align to TRBD1. The ends lost 5 bases at V and 0 bases at J; junction bases unmatched: 0. Germline-derived CDR1 and CDR2 are DFQATT and SNEGSKA (reference sequence). The CDR3 sequence is 14 residues long. DNA for the CDR3: TGCAGTGCTGGGACAGGGGGCTCTGGAAACACCATATATTTT. As protein: CSAGTGGSGNTIYF.

This clonotype has a count of ten or more. The chain joins TRBV2 to TRBJ1-1; D not resolved. CDR1 and CDR2 (germline): SNHLY, FYNNEI. Trimming took off 4 bases at V and 1 base at J, with 13 bases between the two ends. The CDR3 is 15 residues long. The CDR3 reads CASSGSKVENTEAFF. CDR3 coding DNA: TGTGCCAGCAGTGGGAGTAAGGTGGAGAACACTGAAGCTTTCTTT.

The chain couples TRBV19 to TRBJ2-1; unclear D gene. Per the germline V gene, CDR1 is LNHDA and CDR2 is SQIVND (reference sequence). Trimming took 2 bases from V and 7 from J, leaving 12 bases between them. This CDR3 is 14 amino acids long. CDR3 in amino acids: CASSIWRSPNEQFF. The DNA for the CDR3 is TGTGCCAGTAGTATATGGCGTAGTCCGAATGAGCAGTTCTTC.

This clonotype was found many times. The chain joins TRBV6-5 to TRBJ1-1; D remains unclear. Germline V gene lookup returns CDR1 MNHEY and CDR2 SVGAGI. Trimming cost V 0 bases and J 1 base, with 3 bases left between them. There are 13 residues in the CDR3. This chain's CDR3 is CASSYSRNTEAFF. The CDR3 region has the DNA TGTGCCAGCAGTTACTCACGGAACACTGAAGCTTTCTTT.

The V call is TRBV11-1, the J call TRBJ2-6, with D unresolved. With 4 bases removed from V and 0 bases from J, the gap between germline ends came to 19 bases. Germline lookup yields CDR1 SGHAT and CDR2 FQDESV (reference sequence). This CDR3 has 19 residues. CDR3 amino acids: CASSSFSSELSSGANVLTF. The CDR3 DNA reads as TGTGCCAGCAGCTCTTTTTCCTCGGAGTTGAGCTCTGGGGCCAACGTCCTGACTTTC. Full variable domain (rest looked up from reference TRBV11-1 and TRBJ2-6): EAEVAQSPRYKITEKSQAVAFWCDPISGHATLYWYRQILGQGPELLVQFQDESVVDDSQLPKDRFSAERLKGVDSTLKIQPAELGDSAMYLCASSSFSSELSSGANVLTFGAGSRLTVL.

V is TRBV27 and J is TRBJ1-4, with D unresolved. V shed 5 bases and J shed 0 bases, with 13 bases lying between them. The CDR3 is 16 amino acids. CDR1 and CDR2 from the germline V gene are MNHEY and SMNVEV (reference sequence). CDR3 in amino acids: CASSGLPSSTNEKLFF. The DNA of the CDR3 is TGTGCCAGCAGTGGGCTGCCCTCCTCAACTAATGAAAAACTGTTTTTT.

The chain recombines TRBV6-1 with TRBJ2-6, with D tentatively TRBD1 (6 bases). The V gene lost 1 base and the J gene lost 0 bases, with 16 bases spanning the gap. Germline V gives CDR1 MNHNS, CDR2 SASEGT. This CDR3 has 19 amino acids. The CDR3 DNA follows: TGTGCCAGCAGTGAAGAGGACAGAATTAAACTCTCTGGGGCCAACGTCCTGACTTTC. The encoded protein is CASSEEDRIKLSGANVLTF.

This chain uses TRBV27 with TRBJ2-1, with 8 bases fitting TRBD2. CDR1 is MNHEY and CDR2 is SMNVEV in the germline V gene (reference sequence). This CDR3 has 17 residues. The junction had 7 bases not matched to a gene; V was cut back by 3 bases and J by 0 bases. The CDR3 loop reads CASSLRTSWSSYNEQFF. The CDR3 DNA follows: TGTGCCAGCAGTTTGAGGACTAGCTGGAGCTCCTACAATGAGCAGTTCTTC.

This clonotype came up a few times. The chain links TRBV6-1 to TRBJ1-2; no firm D call. This CDR3 is built from 15 residues. Trimming took 5 bases from V and 6 from J, leaving 19 bases between them. The germline V gene has CDR1 MNHNS and CDR2 SASEGT. CDR3 sequence reads: CASSYSDYGRDGYTF. For the CDR3, the DNA is TGTGCCAGCAGTTATTCCGACTACGGACGAGATGGCTACACCTTC.

The rearrangement joins TRBV20-1 to TRBJ2-7; 7 positions match TRBD1. V lost 0 bases and J lost 5; bases outside the gene matches: 10. Germline V CDR1 and CDR2: DFQATT, SNEGSKA (reference sequence). This CDR3 comprises 15 residues. The CDR3 spells CSARDHRGAFDEQYF. The CDR3 nucleotides are TGCAGTGCTAGAGACCACAGGGGCGCGTTCGACGAGCAGTACTTC.

The chain couples TRBV2 to TRBJ2-7; D is undetermined. The V gene lost 3 bases and the J gene lost 6 bases, with 12 bases spanning the gap. Germline V gene lookup returns CDR1 SNHLY and CDR2 FYNNEI. The CDR3 sequence is 13 residues long. CDR3 nucleotides: TGTGCCAGCAGTGACGGCCCGTCCCTCGAGCAGTACTTC. Translation gives CASSDGPSLEQYF.